This TCR beta chain was profiled in a study of blood T cells in healthy people across ages. Study outcomes and limitations: The long-lived group displayed more naive CD4+ cells, plus higher diversity, than the aged donors did.

For the second PCR, which ran for roughly 6 to 12 cycles, a sample-barcoded 5' primer and a J-beta primer mix were used. TCRdb ran MiXCR on the 5' RACE reads and lists one entry per CDR3 protein. The sample yields about 1.5 million distinct CDR3 sequences, roughly 43% seen once. Healthy Russian Caucasian donors spanned ages about 6 to 90 years. On this clonotype itself: Its antigen is currently unknown.

Sequencing input: blood. The clonotype was recovered from a young woman in good health.

The CDR3 sequence: CAFPDRDSSYEQYF. CDR3 DNA: TGTGCCTTCCCGGACAGGGACAGCTCCTACGAGCAGTACTTC. The chain links TRBV30 to TRBJ2-7; 8 positions match TRBD1. The length of the CDR3 is 14 residues. The V and J ends lost 7 bases and 0 bases, in that order; junction bases with no gene match: 8. The germline gives CDR1 GTSNPN, CDR2 SVGIG (reference sequence).